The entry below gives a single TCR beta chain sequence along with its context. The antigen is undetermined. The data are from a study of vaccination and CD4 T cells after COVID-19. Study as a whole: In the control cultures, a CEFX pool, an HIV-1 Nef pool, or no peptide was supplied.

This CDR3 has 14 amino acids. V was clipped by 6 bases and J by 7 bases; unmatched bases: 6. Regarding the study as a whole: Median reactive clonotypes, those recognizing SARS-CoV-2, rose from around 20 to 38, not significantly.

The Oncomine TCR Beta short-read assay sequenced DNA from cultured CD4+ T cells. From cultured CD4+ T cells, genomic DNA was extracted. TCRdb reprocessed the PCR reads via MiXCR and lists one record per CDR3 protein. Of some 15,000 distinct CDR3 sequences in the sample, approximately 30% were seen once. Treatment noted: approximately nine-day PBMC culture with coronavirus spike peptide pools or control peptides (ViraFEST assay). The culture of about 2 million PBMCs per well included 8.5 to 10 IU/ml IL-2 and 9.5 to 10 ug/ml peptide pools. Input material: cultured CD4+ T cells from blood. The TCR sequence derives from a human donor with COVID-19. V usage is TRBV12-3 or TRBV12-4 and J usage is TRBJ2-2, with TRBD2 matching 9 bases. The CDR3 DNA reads TGTGCCAGCAGCCGCGGGGGGGCGGGCGGGGAGCTGTTTTTT. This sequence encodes CASSRGGAGGELFF.